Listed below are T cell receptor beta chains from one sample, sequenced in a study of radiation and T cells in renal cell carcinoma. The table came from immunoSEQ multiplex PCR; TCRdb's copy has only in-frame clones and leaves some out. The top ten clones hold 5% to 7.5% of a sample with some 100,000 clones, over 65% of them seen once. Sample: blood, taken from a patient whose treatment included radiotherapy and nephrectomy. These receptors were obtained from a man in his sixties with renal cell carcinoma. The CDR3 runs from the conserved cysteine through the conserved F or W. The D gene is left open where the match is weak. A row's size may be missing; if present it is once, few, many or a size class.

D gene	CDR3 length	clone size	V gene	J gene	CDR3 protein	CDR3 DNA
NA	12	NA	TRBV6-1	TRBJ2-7	CASSPRPYEQYF	TGTGCCAGCAGTCCACGTCCCTACGAGCAGTACTTC
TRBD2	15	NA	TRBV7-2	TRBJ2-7	CASSSGTSGGPGKYF	TGTGCCAGCAGCTCTGGGACTAGCGGGGGACCTGGGAAGTACTTC
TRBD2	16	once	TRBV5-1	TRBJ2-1	CASSLVGLAVNNEQFF	TGCGCCAGCAGCTTGGTCGGACTAGCGGTAAACAATGAGCAGTTCTTC
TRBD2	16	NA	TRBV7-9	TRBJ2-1	CASSRKLAGSYNEQFF	TGTGCCAGCAGCCGAAAACTAGCGGGGTCCTACAATGAGCAGTTCTTC
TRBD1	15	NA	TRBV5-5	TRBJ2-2	CASSWGDRDTGELFF	TGTGCCAGCAGCTGGGGGGACAGGGACACCGGGGAGCTGTTTTTT
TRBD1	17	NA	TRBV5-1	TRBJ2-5	CASSFKTGTGERETQYF	TGCGCCAGCAGCTTTAAGACGGGGACAGGGGAGAGAGAGACCCAGTACTTC
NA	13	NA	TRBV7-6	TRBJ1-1	CASSQAGNTEAFF	TGTGCCAGCAGCCAGGCAGGGAACACTGAAGCTTTCTTT
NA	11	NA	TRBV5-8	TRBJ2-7	CASSRGYEQYF	TGTGCCAGCAGCCGAGGGTACGAGCAGTACTTC
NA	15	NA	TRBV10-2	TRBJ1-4	CASSEFGTKGEKLFF	TGCGCCAGCAGTGAGTTCGGGACCAAAGGGGAAAAACTGTTTTTT
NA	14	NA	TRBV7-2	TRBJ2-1	CASSLGVGYNEQFF	TGTGCCAGCAGCTTAGGAGTCGGCTACAATGAGCAGTTCTTC
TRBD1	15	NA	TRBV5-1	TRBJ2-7	CASSVAGTGPYEQYF	TGCGCCAGCAGCGTCGCCGGGACAGGACCTTACGAGCAGTACTTC
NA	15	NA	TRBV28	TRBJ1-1	CASSFGKGEGTEAFF	TGTGCCAGCAGTTTCGGAAAGGGGGAGGGCACTGAAGCTTTCTTT
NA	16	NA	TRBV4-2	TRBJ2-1	CASSQVTSLNYNEQFF	TGTGCCAGCAGCCAAGTCACTAGTTTAAACTACAATGAGCAGTTCTTC
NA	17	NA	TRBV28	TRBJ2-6	CASSLLLGSSGANVLTF	TGTGCCAGCAGTTTATTGCTCGGGTCCTCTGGGGCCAACGTCCTGACTTTC
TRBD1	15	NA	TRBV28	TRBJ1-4	CASSPPDRAREKLFF	TGTGCCAGCAGCCCCCCCGACAGGGCAAGGGAAAAACTGTTTTTT
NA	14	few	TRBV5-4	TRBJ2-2	CASSSPATAGELFF	TGTGCCAGCAGCTCCCCGGCGACTGCCGGGGAGCTGTTTTTT
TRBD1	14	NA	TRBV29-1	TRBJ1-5	CSVLEGTDNQPQHF	TGCAGCGTCCTGGAAGGGACAGATAATCAGCCCCAGCATTTT
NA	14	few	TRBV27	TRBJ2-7	CASSLRKYSYEQYF	TGTGCCAGCAGTTTGAGGAAGTACTCCTACGAGCAGTACTTC
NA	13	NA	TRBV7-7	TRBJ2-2	CASSFKGAGELFF	TGTGCCAGCAGCTTTAAGGGCGCCGGGGAGCTGTTTTTT
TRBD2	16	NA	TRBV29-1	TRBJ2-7	CSVDSGTSGSSYEQYF	TGCAGCGTTGATTCCGGGACTAGCGGGAGTAGCTACGAGCAGTACTTC
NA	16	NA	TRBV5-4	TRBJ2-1	CASSLGKRSSYNEQFF	TGTGCCAGCAGCTTGGGTAAGAGGAGCTCCTACAATGAGCAGTTCTTC
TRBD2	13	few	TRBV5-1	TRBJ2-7	CASSLGDYYEQYF	TGCGCCAGCAGCTTGGGGGACTACTACGAGCAGTACTTC
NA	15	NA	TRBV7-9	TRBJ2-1	CASSTDWSSYNEQFF	TGTGCCAGCAGCACGGACTGGAGCTCCTACAATGAGCAGTTCTTC
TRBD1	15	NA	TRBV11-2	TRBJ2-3	CASSAGQGGTDTQYF	TGTGCCAGCAGCGCGGGACAGGGGGGAACAGATACGCAGTATTTT
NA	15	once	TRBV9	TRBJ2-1	CASSVELAMGNEQFF	TGTGCCAGCAGCGTAGAACTAGCAATGGGTAATGAGCAGTTCTTC
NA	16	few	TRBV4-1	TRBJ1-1	CASRKGGGSSYTEAFF	TGCGCCAGCAGGAAAGGAGGTGGGTCGTCGTACACTGAAGCTTTCTTT
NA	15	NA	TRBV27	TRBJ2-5	CASSLSAGTSETQYF	TGTGCCAGCAGTTTATCCGCCGGGACTTCGGAGACCCAGTACTTC
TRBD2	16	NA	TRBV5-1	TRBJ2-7	CASSLAGGLAGYEQYF	TGCGCCAGCAGCTTGGCTGGTGGACTAGCGGGCTACGAGCAGTACTTC
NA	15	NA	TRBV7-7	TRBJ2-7	CASSPGADASYEQYF	TGTGCCAGCAGCCCGGGGGCGGACGCCTCCTACGAGCAGTACTTC
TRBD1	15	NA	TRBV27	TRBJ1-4	CASSPWTGGGEKLFF	TGTGCCAGCAGTCCCTGGACAGGGGGAGGTGAAAAACTGTTTTTT
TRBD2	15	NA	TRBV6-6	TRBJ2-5	CASSYLGLAEETQYF	TGTGCCAGCAGTTACCTGGGACTAGCGGAAGAGACCCAGTACTTC
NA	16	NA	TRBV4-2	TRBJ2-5	CASSQGPLASAETQYF	TGTGCCAGCAGCCAAGGACCCCTAGCCTCCGCAGAGACCCAGTACTTC
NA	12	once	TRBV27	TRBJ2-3	CASSLLGDTQYF	TGTGCCAGCAGTTTACTGGGAGATACGCAGTATTTT
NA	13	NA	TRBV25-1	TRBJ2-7	CASRDTGTYEQYF	TGTGCCAGCAGAGATACAGGGACCTACGAGCAGTACTTC
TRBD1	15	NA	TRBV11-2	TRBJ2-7	CASSLGPGQVYEQYF	TGTGCCAGCAGCTTAGGACCGGGACAGGTTTACGAGCAGTACTTC
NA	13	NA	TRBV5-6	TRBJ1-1	CASSLLRATEAFF	TGTGCCAGCAGCTTGCTTCGGGCCACTGAAGCTTTCTTT
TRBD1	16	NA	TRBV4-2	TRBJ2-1	CASSQDQDRVDNEQFF	TGTGCCAGCAGCCAAGATCAGGACAGGGTTGACAATGAGCAGTTCTTC
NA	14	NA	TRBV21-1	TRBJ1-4	CASSKDHSNEKLFF	TGTGCCAGCAGCAAAGACCACTCAAATGAAAAACTGTTTTTT
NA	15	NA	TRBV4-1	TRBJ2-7	CASSQWEVSSYEQYF	TGCGCCAGCAGCCAGTGGGAGGTGTCCTCCTACGAGCAGTACTTC